This entry concerns a single TCR beta chain. Its antigen remains unidentified. This sample is drawn from a study of follicular helper T cells after annual influenza vaccination. Profiled with immunoSEQ multiplex PCR; TCRdb holds only in-frame clones, not every one. The sample yields 26,000 or so clones, 70% to 90% seen once. Stated time point: 2014-2015 season, pre-vaccination. Donors were community-dwelling with no influenza vaccine in the prior 6 months. Broader study findings: Each annual vaccination recalled recurring oligoclonal ICOS+CD38+ cTfh clonotypes. ICOS+CD38+ cTfh clonality tracked population frequency, and its change tracked circulating plasmablast change.

The CDR3 contains 18 residues. Germline V CDR1 and CDR2: SGHDN, FVKESK. With 0 bases clipped from V and 0 bases from J, the junction kept 10 bases outside the gene matches. The V and J genes are TRBV14 and TRBJ1-1, with 7 bases aligning to TRBD1. The source of this sequence is an adult who received the influenza vaccine. The source material was CXCR5+ CD38- circulating T follicular helper cells from blood, sampled on the day of influenza vaccination. Subset of the sample: circulating Tfh, non-naive CD4+CXCR5+PD-1+ (ICOS+CD38+ or ICOS-CD38-). The chain's CDR3 is CASSQDLVRQGMNTEAFF. The DNA of the CDR3 is TGTGCCAGCAGCCAAGATCTCGTGAGACAGGGTATGAACACTGAAGCTTTCTTT. Looking up the rest from reference TRBV14 and TRBJ1-1 gives the full variable domain: EAGVTQFPSHSVIEKGQTVTLRCDPISGHDNLYWYRRVMGKEIKFLLHFVKESKQDESGMPNNRFLAERTGGTYSTLKVQPAELEDSGVYFCASSQDLVRQGMNTEAFFGQGTRLTVV.